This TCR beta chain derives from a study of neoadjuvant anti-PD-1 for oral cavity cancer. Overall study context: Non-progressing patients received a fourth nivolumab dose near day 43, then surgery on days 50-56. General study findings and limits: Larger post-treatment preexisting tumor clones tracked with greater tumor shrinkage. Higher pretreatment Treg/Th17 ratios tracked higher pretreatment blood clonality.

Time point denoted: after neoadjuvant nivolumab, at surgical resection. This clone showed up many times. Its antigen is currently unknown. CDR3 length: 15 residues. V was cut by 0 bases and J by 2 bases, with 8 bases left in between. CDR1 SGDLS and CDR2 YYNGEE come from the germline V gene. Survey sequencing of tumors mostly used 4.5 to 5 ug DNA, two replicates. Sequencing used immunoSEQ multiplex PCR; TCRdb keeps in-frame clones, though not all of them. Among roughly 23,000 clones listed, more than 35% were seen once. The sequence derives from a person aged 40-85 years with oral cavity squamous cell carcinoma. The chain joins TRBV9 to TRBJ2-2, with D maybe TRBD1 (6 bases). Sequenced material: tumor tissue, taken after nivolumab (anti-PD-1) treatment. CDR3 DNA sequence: TGTGCCAGCAGCGTAGGGACAGTCAACACCGGGGAGCTGTTTTTT. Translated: CASSVGTVNTGELFF.